Listed below are T cell receptor beta chains from one sample, sequenced in a study of tumor-infiltrating lymphocytes in primary liver carcinoma. MiXCR was run by TCRdb on the multiplex PCR reads, yielding one entry per CDR3 protein. The sample holds about 78,000 distinct CDR3 sequences; 55% to 75% are singletons and the top ten take around 30%. Sequencing was carried out using liver tumor tissue from sampling region 4. The source of these receptors is a man aged 35 to 55 with primary liver carcinoma and hepatitis B virus infection. Each CDR3 is given with its conserved first and last residue. The D gene is left open where the match is weak. The size field is filled for only some rows; it gives once, few, many or a size class.

clone_size	v_call	d_call	j_call	cdr3_nt	cdr3_aa
-	TRBV10-3	-	TRBJ2-5	TGTAACATCAGTCTGGACAAACAGACCCAGTACTTC	CNISLDKQTQYF
many	TRBV7-9	-	TRBJ2-7	TGTGCCAGCAGCTTAGGGGGAAAAGACTACGAGCAGTACTTC	CASSLGGKDYEQYF
-	TRBV11-2	TRBD1	TRBJ1-1	TGTGCCAGCAGCTTAGAACCAGGGGGAACTGAATCTTTCTTT	CASSLEPGGTESFF
many	TRBV4-1	TRBD2	TRBJ2-7	TGCGCCAGCAGCCTTTACCCTAGCGGAGGCGGCTCCTACGAGCAGTACTTC	CASSLYPSGGGSYEQYF
once	TRBV2	TRBD2	TRBJ2-7	TGTGCCAGAAGTTTGACTAGCGGGGCCTACTACGAGCAGTACTTC	CARSLTSGAYYEQYF
-	TRBV5-4	-	TRBJ2-7	TGTGCCAGCAACTTGGGCGGGTTTGAGGTTGGCGAGCAGTATTTC	CASNLGGFEVGEQYF
many	TRBV4-2	-	TRBJ2-1	TGTGCCAGCAGCCAAGATTCGGACAACCGGGCTCAGTTCTTC	CASSQDSDNRAQFF
-	TRBV6-6	TRBD2	TRBJ2-7	TGTACCAGCAACTATGCACTAGCGGGTGGTGAGCAGTACTTC	CTSNYALAGGEQYF
once	TRBV11-1	-	TRBJ1-1	TGTGCCAGCAGCCTTCTGACAGTGGAGAACACTGAAGCTTTCTTT	CASSLLTVENTEAFF
-	TRBV5-1	TRBD1	TRBJ2-1	TGCGCCAGCAGCTTGGATGGGTCAGGGGGCGCGAATGAGCAGTTCTTC	CASSLDGSGGANEQFF
-	TRBV11-2	-	TRBJ1-2	TGTCCCAGCAGCTTAGAAGGGAACAATGGCTACACCTTC	CPSSLEGNNGYTF
-	TRBV29-1	-	TRBJ1-2	TGCAGCGTTGAAGGGGAAGGGGGGGGCGACTATGGTAACACCTTC	CSVEGEGGGDYGNTF
-	TRBV6-5	-	TRBJ2-6	TGTACCAGCAGTTACTTAGGCAGCTCTGGGGCCAACGTCCTGACCTTC	CTSSYLGSSGANVLTF
-	TRBV6-4	TRBD2	TRBJ2-3	TGTGCCAGCAGTGACTCGACTAGCGGTAGCACAGGTACGCAGTATTTT	CASSDSTSGSTGTQYF
-	TRBV11-1	TRBD2	TRBJ2-1	TGTGCCAGCAGCATGGGACTAGCGGGTGAAGTTGACATCGAGCAGTTCTTC	CASSMGLAGEVDIEQFF
many	TRBV4-2	-	TRBJ2-1	TGTGCCAGCAGCCCTCGTGTTGACAGCACAGGCTACAATGAGCAGTTCTTC	CASSPRVDSTGYNEQFF
-	TRBV4-1	TRBD2	TRBJ2-7	TGCGTCAGCAGCCAAACGACTAGCGGGAGCTACGAGCTGTACTTC	CVSSQTTSGSYELYF
-	TRBV6-4	-	TRBJ2-2	TGTGCCAGCAGCCCCGAGCTAGTAGATACCGGGGAGCTGTTTTTT	CASSPELVDTGELFF
-	TRBV6-6	-	TRBJ1-1	TGTGCCAGCAGTTTCTCGATTGCGACCACTAAAGCTTTTTTT	CASSFSIATTKAFF
-	TRBV6-6	-	TRBJ1-2	TGTGCCAGCAGTCTTCGGATGCGTGGCTACACCTTC	CASSLRMRGYTF
-	TRBV5-1	-	TRBJ2-2	TGCGCCAGCAGCCCTCTGACTAGTGTTGAATCCAATTCCGGGGAGCTGTTTTTT	CASSPLTSVESNSGELFF
-	TRBV2	-	TRBJ2-1	TGTGCCAGCAGTGAACCCCGGAGACTAACGGGAGTTAATGAGCAGTTCTTC	CASSEPRRLTGVNEQFF
-	TRBV10-2	-	TRBJ2-7	TGCGCCAGCAGTGAGTCTTCAGGTTATGCCCACGAGCAGTACTTC	CASSESSGYAHEQYF
many	TRBV10-2	-	TRBJ2-7	TGCGCCAGCAGTGAGCTAACGACTAGCTACGAGCAGTACTTC	CASSELTTSYEQYF
-	TRBV2	-	TRBJ2-7	TGTGCCAGCAGTGAATCACTAGGCGAGCAGTACTTC	CASSESLGEQYF
-	TRBV28	TRBD1	TRBJ2-3	TGTGCCAGCAGTAAGGGACAGGGGGAAACAGATTCGCAGTATTTT	CASSKGQGETDSQYF
many	TRBV30	-	TRBJ2-2	TGTGCCTGGAGTGTGGAACCTCTCCCCACCGGGGAGCTGTTTTTT	CAWSVEPLPTGELFF
many	TRBV5-4	TRBD2	TRBJ2-1	TGTGCCAGCAGCCGAGGTGAGCGGGGTCCTCCCTACAATGAGCAGTTCTTC	CASSRGERGPPYNEQFF
-	TRBV7-9	TRBD2	TRBJ2-3	TGTACTAGCGGCTTGGGACTAGACTACACAGATACGCAGTATTTT	CTSGLGLDYTDTQYF
many	TRBV10-3	TRBD2	TRBJ2-7	TGTGCCATCAGCTCCGGGACTAGCGGTGCCTACGAGCAGTACTTC	CAISSGTSGAYEQYF
-	TRBV5-4	TRBD2	TRBJ2-3	TGTGCCAGCAGTACGGTGACTGGGACTAGCGACACAGATACGCAGTATTTT	CASSTVTGTSDTDTQYF
-	TRBV12-3/TRBV12-4	-	TRBJ2-5	TGTGCCAGCAGTTTAGCGCTAAGGACTGGCGAGGCCCAAGAGACCCAGTACTTC	CASSLALRTGEAQETQYF
-	TRBV12-3/TRBV12-4	-	TRBJ2-1	TGTGCCAGCAGTTCTAGCAGGAACTACAATGAGCAATTCTTC	CASSSSRNYNEQFF
many	TRBV29-1	-	TRBJ2-1	TGCAGCGTTGCTCCGGGACTCGACTACAATGAGCAGTTCTTC	CSVAPGLDYNEQFF
-	TRBV10-2	-	TRBJ2-7	TGCGCCAGCCGGACTTACTGCGAGCAGTATTTC	CASRTYCEQYF
-	TRBV6-1	-	TRBJ2-7	TGTGCAAGCAGTGATACAGGTTGGAAGGACGAGCAGTACTTC	CASSDTGWKDEQYF
-	TRBV6-5	TRBD1	TRBJ2-6	TGTGCCAGGAGTCTTTGGACAGGGATGAATGCTGGGGCCAACGTCCCGACTTTC	CARSLWTGMNAGANVPTF
many	TRBV10-3	-	TRBJ1-3	TGTGCCATCAGTGAACAATCTGGAAACACCATATATTTT	CAISEQSGNTIYF
-	TRBV28	-	TRBJ2-7	TGTGCCAGCAGTTCGGGTCGAGGGTACGAGCAGTACTTC	CASSSGRGYEQYF
-	TRBV11-2	-	TRBJ2-5	TGTGCCAGCAGCTTGGCCAGTGGGGGCAGTCGGCAAAAGACCCAGTACTTC	CASSLASGGSRQKTQYF
many	TRBV28	-	TRBJ2-1	TGTGCCAGCAGTTCCCAGCATGAGCAGTTCTTC	CASSSQHEQFF
many	TRBV30	TRBD1	TRBJ1-5	TGTGCCTGGAGTGTAGGGGGCAGGGTGAATCAGCCCCAGCATTTT	CAWSVGGRVNQPQHF
-	TRBV24-1	-	TRBJ2-6	TGTGCCACCAGTGATTCAGGGGTGGACGGGGCCAACCTCCTGACTTTC	CATSDSGVDGANLLTF
-	TRBV10-3	-	TRBJ2-5	TGTGCCGTCAGTGAGCGGGTGGAGGCCCAGTACTTC	CAVSERVEAQYF
-	TRBV11-2	-	TRBJ2-3	TGTACCAGCAGCTTAACCGGGAGAGGGCGAGATACGCAGTATTTT	CTSSLTGRGRDTQYF
many	TRBV5-6	TRBD2	TRBJ2-3	TGTGCCAGCAGCTCCATCCTCTGGACACCTCGCAGCGGGAGGGGTAGGGGCACAGATACGCAGTATTTT	CASSSILWTPRSGRGRGTDTQYF
-	TRBV6-5	TRBD1	TRBJ1-1	TGTGCCGGCAGCTTCCTCGACAGGGCTTCTGAAGCTGTCTTT	CAGSFLDRASEAVF
few	TRBV7-9	-	TRBJ2-7	TGTACTAGCAGCCCACTATACGAGCAGTACTTC	CTSSPLYEQYF
-	TRBV19	-	TRBJ1-5	TGTGCCAGTAGCCCAGGACATTTAAGCAATCAGCCCCAGCATTTT	CASSPGHLSNQPQHF
-	TRBV6-1	-	TRBJ2-2	TGTGTCAGCAGTCCCTCGGGCGGAAGCACCGGGGAGCTGTTTTTT	CVSSPSGGSTGELFF
many	TRBV29-1	-	TRBJ2-3	TGCAGCGTTAAGGTCGGGGGGCCAGATACGCAGTATTTT	CSVKVGGPDTQYF
many	TRBV12-3/TRBV12-4	TRBD1	TRBJ2-2	TGTGCCAGCAGCACACTACCTTGGACAGGGGCGAACACCGGGGAGCTGTTTTTT	CASSTLPWTGANTGELFF
medium-sized	TRBV11-3	-	TRBJ1-3	TGTGCCAGCAGCACGGGGTCAGGAAACACCATATATTTT	CASSTGSGNTIYF
-	TRBV19	-	TRBJ2-1	TGTGTCAGTACTCAGGGAGCTCCGGTCGATGAGCAGTTCTTC	CVSTQGAPVDEQFF
few	TRBV2	TRBD1	TRBJ2-5	TGTGCCAGCAGTTTCGACAGGGGTCAGGCAGAGACCCAGTACTTC	CASSFDRGQAETQYF
many	TRBV29-1	TRBD2	TRBJ2-3	TGCAGCGTTGGGGCGGGAGAGGTATCAGATACGCAGTATTTT	CSVGAGEVSDTQYF
many	TRBV10-3	TRBD2	TRBJ2-6	TGTGCCATCAGTGAGTCGACCGGGGGGTGGACTGGGGCCAACGTCCTGACTTTC	CAISESTGGWTGANVLTF
many	TRBV6-6	TRBD1	TRBJ1-6	TGTGCCAGCAGGGTGGGACAGGGAATTTCACCCCTCCACTTT	CASRVGQGISPLHF
-	TRBV4-2	TRBD2	TRBJ2-1	TGTGCCAGCAGCCAAGCGGGGCCGGGACTAGCCTATGAGCAGTTCTTC	CASSQAGPGLAYEQFF